The rows below give T cell receptor beta chains drawn from one sample of a study of shared clonotypes between healthy human individuals. Profiling relied on immunoSEQ multiplex PCR, and the TCRdb table lists in-frame clones only, not all of them. Altogether millions of clones are present, under 95% being singletons, with the ten largest covering around 1.7%. What was sequenced was naive CD8+ T cells from PBMCs. The receptor source for this set is a man in his late teens or twenties in good health. Some clones in this sample may be carry-over from other donors' samples. Both conserved end residues are part of each CDR3. Each record gives: J gene, D gene, clone size, V gene, CDR3 DNA, CDR3 protein. D genes are given only for firm matches. Only part of the rows carry a size: once, few, many, or a class if the clone is expanded.

>TRBJ2-1|TRBD2|-|TRBV9
TGTGCCAGCAGCGACGGACTAGCGGAAGACAATGAGCAGTTCTTC
CASSDGLAEDNEQFF
>TRBJ1-2|-|-|TRBV2
TGTGCCAGCAGTGACGCGGCCGGCGGGTTTGGCTACACCTTC
CASSDAAGGFGYTF
>TRBJ1-1|TRBD1|-|TRBV10-1
TGCGCCAGCAGACCCGACAGGGATCAGGCCCTTCATTTT
CASRPDRDQALHF
>TRBJ2-1|-|-|TRBV27
TGTGCCAGCAGCCAAGTCCAGAGCTCCTACAATGAGCAGTTCTTC
CASSQVQSSYNEQFF
>TRBJ2-1|-|-|TRBV29-1
TGCAGCGTTGAAGGGGGATTTAGGAATGAGCAGTTCTTC
CSVEGGFRNEQFF
>TRBJ2-3|TRBD2|-|TRBV7-9
TGTGCCAGCAGCTTAGTAGGGCGACTAGCGGGAGGGCCGATAGATACGCAGTATTTT
CASSLVGRLAGGPIDTQYF
>TRBJ2-1|-|-|TRBV28
TGTGCCAGCAGGACCTTCGGGAATGAGCAGTTCTTC
CASRTFGNEQFF
>TRBJ1-2|TRBD1|-|TRBV27
TGTGCCAGCAGTTTCGACAGGACAGGATTTACCTATGGCTACACCTTC
CASSFDRTGFTYGYTF
>TRBJ1-2|TRBD1|-|TRBV5-5
TGTGCCAGCAGCTCCCGGACAGGGGGCAGGAGCTATGGCTACACCTTC
CASSSRTGGRSYGYTF
>TRBJ1-5|TRBD1|few|TRBV4-2
TGTGCCAGCAGCCAAGGGGACAGGGGGGATCAGCCCCAGCATTTT
CASSQGDRGDQPQHF
>TRBJ1-2|-|once|TRBV11-2
TGTGCCAGCAGCTTAGTCGGGGGAGCTAACTATGGCTACACCTTC
CASSLVGGANYGYTF